This paragraph reports one T cell receptor (beta chain). Its binding antigen is unknown. No base quality values were provided; no much bigger clone lies one nucleotide off. The CDR3 regions of human TCRbeta chains were analyzed by immunosequencing. On the study's bioinformatics: Repertoire TCRs were matched against a reference library of SARS-CoV-2-specific TCRs generated with the MIRA antigen-specificity platform. Breadth was defined as the fraction of unique TCRs that were SARS-CoV-2-associated, and depth was defined as the fraction of total T cells that were SARS-CoV-2-associated. Using the MIRA data, every spike-specific TCR was mapped to the spike region that the TCR reacted to and assigned to either a CD4 or a CD8 class. Log10-transformed breadth and depth values were compared by one-way ANOVA with Sidak's multiple comparisons tests. The source is immuneACCESS, and TCRdb retained only in-frame sequences with V and J called. Part of the clones is not carried over; for the studies checked, unresolved V genes explain less than half of this, and the remainder is unexplained. That table supplies the V and J calls and clone size; D and trimming were determined from the DNA. In all, the sample holds tens of thousands of clones, and approximately 91% of those were seen once. Approximately 21% of the sample rests with the top ten.

These data belong to a study of T cell responses to AZD1222 COVID-19 vaccine (dated by TCRdb to 2020 to 2023). Regarding the complete study: Because spike-specific TCR depth and breadth did not differ between the two schedules, AZD1222 recipients who got a second dose at roughly 4 weeks were pooled with those who got a second dose at roughly 12 weeks. A total of more than 230 trial participants underwent TCR sequencing, of whom around 210 had received two doses of AZD1222 and approximately 26 had received two doses of the MenACWY control vaccine. Trial participants were enrolled by age into subgroups of 18-55, 56-69 and 70-plus years, and around 140, 26 and 57 TCR-sequenced participants, respectively, were included in these subgroups. The study at large found these results: Participants were mostly white British, with more females than males. The authors suggested clonal diversity may have been underestimated. After two AZD1222 doses, both the breadth and the depth of spike-specific TCRs were significantly higher than at day 0 and than in MenACWY recipients. The 56-69-year group was small, and its depth increase did not reach significance, likely because of low power. Only a handful of AZD1222 recipients were SARS-CoV-2 seropositive at baseline, limiting conclusions about previously exposed vaccinees. The vaccine-associated CD4 TCRs covered the entire spike protein, and the dominant responses fell in regions 160-218 and 743-854. No day 14 peak-response samples were available, so repertoires were characterized only after the peak T cell response. Epitopes outside the regions mutated in the B.1.351 and B.1.1.7 variants were reportedly recognized by nearly half of the unique spike-specific TCRs.

This sample's time point label indicates: baseline before first vaccination. The vaccinee samples were drawn from two UK trials, COV001 and COV002, one of which was a single-blind randomized controlled phase 2/3 trial testing AZD1222 (ChAdOx1 nCoV-19) in healthy adults. For TCRbeta chain sequencing, PBMC samples were collected from trial participants at day 0 and at day 28 after the second dose. Counted from cysteine to phenylalanine, this CDR3 has 15 amino acids. The only DNA kept is the CDR3, 45 bases in frame from the first base. The germline V gene provides CDR1 SGHRS and CDR2 YFSETQ. The trim is 0 bases for V and 5 bases for J, with a gap of 11 bases between the germline ends.

The clonotype comes from an adult in good health. The source was peripheral blood, collected on day 0 of AZD1222 vaccination. The chain couples TRBV5-1 to TRBJ2-2; perhaps TRBD2 is the D gene, with 6 bases matching. The CDR3 loop reads CASSLGGGGTGELFF. The DNA sequence is given as TGCGCCAGCAGCTTGGGCGGCGGAGGGACCGGGGAGCTGTTTTTT.